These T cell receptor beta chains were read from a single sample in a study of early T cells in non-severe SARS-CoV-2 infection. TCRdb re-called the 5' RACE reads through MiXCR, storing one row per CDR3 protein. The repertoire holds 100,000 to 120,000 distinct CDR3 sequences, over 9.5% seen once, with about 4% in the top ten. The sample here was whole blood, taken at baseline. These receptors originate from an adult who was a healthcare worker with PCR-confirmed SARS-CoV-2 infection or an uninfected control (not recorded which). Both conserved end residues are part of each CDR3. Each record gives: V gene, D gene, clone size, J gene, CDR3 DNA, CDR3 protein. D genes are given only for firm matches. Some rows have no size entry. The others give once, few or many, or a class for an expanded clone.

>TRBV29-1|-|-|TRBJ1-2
TGCAGCGTTGAAGATCGGGGGGGCACGATCTACACCTTC
CSVEDRGGTIYTF
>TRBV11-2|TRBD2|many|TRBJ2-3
TGTGCCAGCAGCTGGCTAGCGGGTAGCACAGATACGCAGTATTTT
CASSWLAGSTDTQYF
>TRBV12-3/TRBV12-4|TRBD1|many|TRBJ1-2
TGTGCCAGCAGTTTACGCCAGGGGGCTCATGGCTACACCTTC
CASSLRQGAHGYTF
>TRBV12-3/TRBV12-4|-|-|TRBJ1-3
TGTGCCAGCAGTTTCGGGTCCGGAAACACCATATATTTT
CASSFGSGNTIYF
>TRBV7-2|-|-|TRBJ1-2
TGTGCCACCACCCCCAGGGAGGCTGCTAACTATGGCTACACCTTC
CATTPREAANYGYTF
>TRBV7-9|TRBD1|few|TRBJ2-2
TGTGCCAGCAGTTCGCGACAGGGATACACAACCGGGGAGCTGTTTTTT
CASSSRQGYTTGELFF
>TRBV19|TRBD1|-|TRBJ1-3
TGTGCCAGTACGTGGGACAGGCAAGGAAACACCATATATTTT
CASTWDRQGNTIYF
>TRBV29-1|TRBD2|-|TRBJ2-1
TGCAGCGTTGAAGGATATGGGACTAGCGGGAGTACGGTTGAGCAGTTCTTC
CSVEGYGTSGSTVEQFF
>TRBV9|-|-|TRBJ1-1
TGTGCCAGCAGCGTAGGCGGGGGATGGACTGAAGCTTTCTTT
CASSVGGGWTEAFF
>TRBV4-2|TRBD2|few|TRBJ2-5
TGTGCCAGCAGCCCCCGAGCTAGCGGGAGGGTTACTCAAGAGACCCAGTACTTC
CASSPRASGRVTQETQYF
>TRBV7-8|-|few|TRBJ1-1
TGTGCCAGCAGCTTAATGACAGCTGAAGCTTTCTTT
CASSLMTAEAFF
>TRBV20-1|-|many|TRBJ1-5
TGCAGTGCTAGAGATCGAGGTAGCAATCAGCCCCAGCATTTT
CSARDRGSNQPQHF
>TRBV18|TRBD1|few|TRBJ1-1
TGTGCCAGCTCACCCCAACAGGGGAATGCTTTCTTT
CASSPQQGNAFF
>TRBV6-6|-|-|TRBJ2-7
TGTGCCAGCACCCACCGGAACGAGCAGTACTTC
CASTHRNEQYF
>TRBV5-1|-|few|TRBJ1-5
TGCGCCAGCAGCTTGGGGACGTCGCCCCTGGGTGGACAGCCCCAGCATTTT
CASSLGTSPLGGQPQHF
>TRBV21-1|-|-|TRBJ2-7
TGTGCCAGCAGTAGTGGCAGGGAATACGAGCAGTACTTC
CASSSGREYEQYF
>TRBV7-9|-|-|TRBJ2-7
TGTGCCAGCAGCTCCCGGACAACCTCCTACGAGCAGTACTTC
CASSSRTTSYEQYF
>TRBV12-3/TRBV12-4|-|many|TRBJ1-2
TGTGCCAGCCGGGGGGCGGACTATGGCTACACCTTC
CASRGADYGYTF
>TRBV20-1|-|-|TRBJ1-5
TGCAGTGCTACTCCCCGGGACATTAATCAGCCCCAGCATTTT
CSATPRDINQPQHF
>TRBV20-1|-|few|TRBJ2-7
TGCAGTGCTAGACATATGACAGCCTCCTACGAGCAGTACTTC
CSARHMTASYEQYF
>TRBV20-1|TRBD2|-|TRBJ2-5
TGCAGTGCTATTCGGCCGGGCGGGAGAGCAGAGACCCAGTACTTC
CSAIRPGGRAETQYF
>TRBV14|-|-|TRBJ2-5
TGTGCCAGCAGCCAAGGAGGGGGCCAAGAGACCCAGTACTTC
CASSQGGGQETQYF
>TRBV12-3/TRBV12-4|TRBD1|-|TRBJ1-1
TGTGCCAGCAGGGAGCGACAGGGAACGGCTTTCTTT
CASRERQGTAFF
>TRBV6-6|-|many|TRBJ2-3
TGTGCCAGCAAAACTGCCCTCCTGACAGATACGCAGTATTTT
CASKTALLTDTQYF
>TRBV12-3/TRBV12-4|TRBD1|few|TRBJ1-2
TGTGCCAGCAGCCCTACAGGGGGCCGGGGCTACACCTTC
CASSPTGGRGYTF
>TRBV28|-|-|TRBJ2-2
TGTGCCAGCAGTTCCCCAGGGTTTCCCGGGGAGCTGTTTTTT
CASSSPGFPGELFF
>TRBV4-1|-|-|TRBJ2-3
TGCGCCAGCAGCATCGGGATTAAAAGGCTCACAGATACGCAGTATTTT
CASSIGIKRLTDTQYF
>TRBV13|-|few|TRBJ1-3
TGTGCCAGCAGCTTAGGGGGGACCATCCGGCGCACCATATATTTT
CASSLGGTIRRTIYF
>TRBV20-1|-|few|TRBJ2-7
TGCAGTGCTAGAGCTCAGGGATCTACCCACGAGCAGTACTTC
CSARAQGSTHEQYF
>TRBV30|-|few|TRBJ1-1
TGTGCCTGGGCCTACAGCCGTGCTGAAGCTTTCTTT
CAWAYSRAEAFF
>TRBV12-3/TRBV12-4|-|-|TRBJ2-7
TGTGCCAGCAGTTTAAGGTCAGAATACGAGCAGTACTTC
CASSLRSEYEQYF
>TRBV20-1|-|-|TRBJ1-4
TGCAGTGCCCAGAGCATTAATGAAAAACTGTTTTTT
CSAQSINEKLFF
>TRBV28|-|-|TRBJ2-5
TGTGCCAGCTCCGCGAGCGGCCAGACCCAGTACTTC
CASSASGQTQYF
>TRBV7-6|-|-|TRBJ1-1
TGTGCCAGCAGCATCCGAGGGAACACTGAAGCTTTCTTT
CASSIRGNTEAFF
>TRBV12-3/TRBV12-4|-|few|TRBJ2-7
TGTGCCAGCAAAAACCTCGCGACGGACGAGCAGTACTTC
CASKNLATDEQYF
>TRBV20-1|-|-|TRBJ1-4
TGCAGTGCTTACAGGGTTCTTAATGAAAAACTGTTTTTT
CSAYRVLNEKLFF
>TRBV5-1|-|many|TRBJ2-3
TGCGCCAGCAGCTTAACCCGGACCGAGCAGGGAAGCACAGATACGCAGTATTTT
CASSLTRTEQGSTDTQYF
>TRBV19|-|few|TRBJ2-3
TGTGCCAGTAGCGCGGACCGGCAGTATTTT
CASSADRQYF
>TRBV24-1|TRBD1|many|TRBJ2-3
TGTGCCACCTCCCCCGACAGGGGAAGAACAGATACGCAGTATTTT
CATSPDRGRTDTQYF
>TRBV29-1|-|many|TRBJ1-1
TGCAGCGTTGGGGCCCTAGAAGCTTTCTTT
CSVGALEAFF
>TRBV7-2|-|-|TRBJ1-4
TGTGCCAGCAGCTTAGAGGGGGGGGCTGAAAAACTGTTTTTT
CASSLEGGAEKLFF
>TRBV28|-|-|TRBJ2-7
TGTGCCAGCAGTATCCCGGACTGGTACGAGCAGTACTTC
CASSIPDWYEQYF
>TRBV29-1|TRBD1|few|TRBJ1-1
TGCAGCGTACTAAAGACAGGGGGCGACACTGAAGCTTTCTTT
CSVLKTGGDTEAFF
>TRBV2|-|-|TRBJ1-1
TGTGCCAGCAGTTACAGGGTTGGGGCTGAAGCTTTCTTT
CASSYRVGAEAFF
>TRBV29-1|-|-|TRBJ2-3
TGCAGCCATGCAGGGTTAGATACGCAGTATTTT
CSHAGLDTQYF
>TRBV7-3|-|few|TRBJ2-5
TGTGCCAGCAGCCTGAGGGCCCAGCAAGAGACCCAGTACTTC
CASSLRAQQETQYF
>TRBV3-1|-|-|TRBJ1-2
TGTGCCAGCAGCCAAAGTCCCTTAGAAAACTATGGCTACACCTTC
CASSQSPLENYGYTF
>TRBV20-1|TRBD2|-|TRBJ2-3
TGCAGTGCTAGAGCGGGGGGGTGGAACGTTACGCAGTATTTT
CSARAGGWNVTQYF
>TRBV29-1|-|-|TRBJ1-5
TGCAGCGTTGGCGACAGGAGAAATCAGCCCCAGCATTTT
CSVGDRRNQPQHF
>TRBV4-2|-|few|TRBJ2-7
TGTGCCAGCAGCCAAACCAGTCCGGGACAAGTATACGAGCAGTACTTC
CASSQTSPGQVYEQYF
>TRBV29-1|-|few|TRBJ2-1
TGCAGCGTTGAAAGTATCTACAATGAGCAGTTCTTC
CSVESIYNEQFF
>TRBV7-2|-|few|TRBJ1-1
TGTGCCAGCAGCTTAGGCGGGCCGGGCACTGAAGCTTTCTTT
CASSLGGPGTEAFF